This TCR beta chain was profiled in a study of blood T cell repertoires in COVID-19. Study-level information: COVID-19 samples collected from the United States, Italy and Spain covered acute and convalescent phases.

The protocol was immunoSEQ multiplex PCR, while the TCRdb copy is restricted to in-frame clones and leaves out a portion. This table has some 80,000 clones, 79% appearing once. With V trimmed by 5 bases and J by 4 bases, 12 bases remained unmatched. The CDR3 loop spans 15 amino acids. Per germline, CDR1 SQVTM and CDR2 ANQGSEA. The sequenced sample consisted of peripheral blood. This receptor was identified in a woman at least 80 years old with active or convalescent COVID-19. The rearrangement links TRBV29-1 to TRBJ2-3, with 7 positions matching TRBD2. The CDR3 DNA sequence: TGCAGCGTTCCTTCCTGGGGGGGGTCGGCAGATACGCAGTATTTT. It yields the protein CSVPSWGGSADTQYF.